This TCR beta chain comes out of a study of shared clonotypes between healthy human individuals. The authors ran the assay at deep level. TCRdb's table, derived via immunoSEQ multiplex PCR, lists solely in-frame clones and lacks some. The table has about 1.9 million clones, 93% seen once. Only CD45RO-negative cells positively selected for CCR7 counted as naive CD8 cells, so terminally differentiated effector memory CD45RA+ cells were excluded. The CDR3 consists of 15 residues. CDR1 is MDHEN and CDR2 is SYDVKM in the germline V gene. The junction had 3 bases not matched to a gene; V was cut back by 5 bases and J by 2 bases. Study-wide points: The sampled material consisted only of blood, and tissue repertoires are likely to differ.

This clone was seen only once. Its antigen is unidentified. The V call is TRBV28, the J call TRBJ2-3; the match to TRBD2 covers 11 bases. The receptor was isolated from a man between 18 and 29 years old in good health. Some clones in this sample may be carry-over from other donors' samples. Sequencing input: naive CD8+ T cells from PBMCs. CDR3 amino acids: CASSHSGRDTDTQYF. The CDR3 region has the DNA TGTGCCAGCAGTCATAGCGGGAGGGACACAGATACGCAGTATTTT.